This T cell receptor (beta chain) derives from a study of vaccination effects on CD4 cells after COVID-19. Findings and limits, study-wide: Researchers reported few convalescent patients and no early post-infection timepoints in the study.

In the ViraFEST assay, antigen-specific CD4+ clonotypes were identified by expansion after peptide-pool stimulation. Culture proceeded for 10 days, and CD4+ T cells were then isolated. Of the BNT162b2 and mRNA-1273 vaccines, participants received two doses of one or the other. People in the vaccine group had not been infected with SARS-CoV-2 before, and their nucleocapsid antibodies were negative. Cultivation was performed at 1.5 million to 2.5 million PBMC per well with 8.5 to 10 IU/ml IL-2 and about 10 ug/ml peptides added. Each culture had half its medium swapped for IL-2 medium on days 3 and 7. To note about this clone: Its specificity is unknown.

The germline V gene has CDR1 GTSNPN and CDR2 SVGIG (reference sequence). The CDR3 has 13 residues. Between the trimmed V and J ends, which lost 5 bases and 3 bases, there was a span of 11 bases. Measured with immunoSEQ multiplex PCR; TCRdb has only the in-frame clones, and not every one. The sample holds tens of thousands of clones; about four fifths are singletons and the top ten take about 1.6%. The TCR originated in a human donor who received a COVID-19 vaccine. Some clones in this sample may be carry-over from other donors' samples. The source material was CD4+ T cells from PBMCs cultured with HCoV-NL63 spike peptides, sampled after COVID-19 vaccination. The V call is TRBV30, the J call TRBJ2-1; D remains ambiguous. CDR3 nucleotide sequence: TGTGCCTGGGCCCCCGGCCACTACAATGAGCAGTTCTTC. This sequence encodes CAWAPGHYNEQFF.